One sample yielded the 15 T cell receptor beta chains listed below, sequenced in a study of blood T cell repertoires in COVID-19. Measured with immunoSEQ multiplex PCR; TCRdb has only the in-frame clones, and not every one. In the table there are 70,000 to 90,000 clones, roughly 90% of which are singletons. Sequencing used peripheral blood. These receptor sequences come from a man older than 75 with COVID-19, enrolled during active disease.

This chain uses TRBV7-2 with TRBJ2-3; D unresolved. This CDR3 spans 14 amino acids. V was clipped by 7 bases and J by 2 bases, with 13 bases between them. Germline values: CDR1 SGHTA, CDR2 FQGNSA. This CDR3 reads CASTPVIDTDTQYF. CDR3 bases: TGTGCCAGCACCCCGGTCATAGACACAGATACGCAGTATTTT.

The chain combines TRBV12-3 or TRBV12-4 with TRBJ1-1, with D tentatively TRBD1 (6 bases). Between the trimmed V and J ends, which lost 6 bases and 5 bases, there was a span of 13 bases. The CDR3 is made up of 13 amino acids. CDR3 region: CASSSQGRTEAFF. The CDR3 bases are TGTGCCAGCAGCTCCCAGGGGCGGACTGAAGCTTTCTTT.

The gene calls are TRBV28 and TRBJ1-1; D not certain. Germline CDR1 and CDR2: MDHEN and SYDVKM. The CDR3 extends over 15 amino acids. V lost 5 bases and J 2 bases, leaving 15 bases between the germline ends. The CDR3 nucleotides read TGTGCCAGCAGTCTCCTCCAGACTGTTAACACTGAAGCTTTCTTT. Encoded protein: CASSLLQTVNTEAFF.

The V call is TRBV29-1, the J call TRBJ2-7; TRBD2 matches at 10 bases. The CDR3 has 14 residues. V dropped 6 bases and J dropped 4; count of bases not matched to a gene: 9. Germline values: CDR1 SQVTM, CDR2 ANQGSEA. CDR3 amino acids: CSVDKLAGYYEQYF. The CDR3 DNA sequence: TGCAGCGTGGATAAACTAGCGGGGTATTACGAGCAGTACTTC.

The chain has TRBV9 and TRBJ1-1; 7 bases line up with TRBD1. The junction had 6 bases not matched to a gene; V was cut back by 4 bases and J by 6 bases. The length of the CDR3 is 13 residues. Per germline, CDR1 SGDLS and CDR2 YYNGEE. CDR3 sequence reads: CASSPRTGSEAFF. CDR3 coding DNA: TGTGCCAGCAGCCCCCGGACAGGTTCTGAAGCTTTCTTT.

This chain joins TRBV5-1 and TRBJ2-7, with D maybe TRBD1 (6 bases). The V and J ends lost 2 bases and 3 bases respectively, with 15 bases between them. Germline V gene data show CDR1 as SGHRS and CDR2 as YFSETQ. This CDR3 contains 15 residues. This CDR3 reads CASSFLQGEGYEQYF. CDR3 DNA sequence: TGCGCCAGCAGCTTTCTACAGGGAGAGGGCTACGAGCAGTACTTC.

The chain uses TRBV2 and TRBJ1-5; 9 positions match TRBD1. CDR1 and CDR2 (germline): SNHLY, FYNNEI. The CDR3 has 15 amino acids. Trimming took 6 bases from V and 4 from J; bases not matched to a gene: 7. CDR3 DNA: TGTGCCAGCAGGCGTCCCGGGACAGGGAATCAGCCCCAGCATTTT. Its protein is CASRRPGTGNQPQHF.

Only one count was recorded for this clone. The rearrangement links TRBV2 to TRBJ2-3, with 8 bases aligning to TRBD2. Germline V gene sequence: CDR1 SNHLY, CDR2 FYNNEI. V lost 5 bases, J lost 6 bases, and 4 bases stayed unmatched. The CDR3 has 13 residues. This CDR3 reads CASSSGGPDTQYF. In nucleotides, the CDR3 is TGTGCCAGCAGTAGCGGGGGCCCCGATACGCAGTATTTT.

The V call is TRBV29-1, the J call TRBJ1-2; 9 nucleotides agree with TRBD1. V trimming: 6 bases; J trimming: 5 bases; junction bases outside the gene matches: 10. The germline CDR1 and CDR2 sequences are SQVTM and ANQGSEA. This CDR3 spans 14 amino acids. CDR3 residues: CSVRGGTGLYGYTF. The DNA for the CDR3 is TGCAGCGTCCGCGGCGGGACAGGGCTTTATGGCTACACCTTC.

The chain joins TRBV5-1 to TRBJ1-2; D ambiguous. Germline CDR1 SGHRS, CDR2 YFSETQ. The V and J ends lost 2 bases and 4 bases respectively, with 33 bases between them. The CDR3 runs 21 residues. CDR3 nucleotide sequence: TGCGCCAGCAGCTTCCACTCCCCGACTGGATCCCCTCGTAGGCCCTTCTATGGCTACACCTTC. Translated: CASSFHSPTGSPRRPFYGYTF.

The CDR3 nucleotides are TGTGCCAGCAGCAGGGACTTTAACACCGGGGAGCTGTTTTTT. Translated, it gives CASSRDFNTGELFF. The rearrangement links TRBV6-6 to TRBJ2-2; D possibly corresponds to TRBD2 (6 bases). V lost 6 bases and J lost 2, with 10 bases in between. The germline V gene encodes CDR1 MNHNY and CDR2 SVGAGI (reference sequence). The CDR3 length is 14 residues.

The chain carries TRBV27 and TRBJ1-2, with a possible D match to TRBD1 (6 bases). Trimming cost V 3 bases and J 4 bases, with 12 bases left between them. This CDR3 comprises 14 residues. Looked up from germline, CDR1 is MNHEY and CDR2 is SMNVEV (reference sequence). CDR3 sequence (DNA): TGTGCCAGCAGTTTCCAGGGGAGCGGCTATGGCTACACCTTC. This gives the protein CASSFQGSGYGYTF.

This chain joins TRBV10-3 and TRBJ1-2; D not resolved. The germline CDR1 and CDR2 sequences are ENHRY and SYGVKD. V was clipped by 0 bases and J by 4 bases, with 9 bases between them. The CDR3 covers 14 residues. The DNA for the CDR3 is TGTGCCATCAGTGAGTCGAACGGGGTCTATGGCTACACCTTC. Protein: CAISESNGVYGYTF.

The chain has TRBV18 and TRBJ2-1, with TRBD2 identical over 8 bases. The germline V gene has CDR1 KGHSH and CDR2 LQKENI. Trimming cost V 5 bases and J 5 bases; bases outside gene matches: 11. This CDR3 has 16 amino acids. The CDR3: CASSATKRGPNNEQFF. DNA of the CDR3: TGTGCCAGCTCAGCGACTAAGCGGGGGCCGAACAATGAGCAGTTCTTC. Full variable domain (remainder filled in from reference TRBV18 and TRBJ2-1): NAGVMQNPRHLVRRRGQEARLRCSPMKGHSHVYWYRQLPEEGLKFMVYLQKENIIDESGMPKERFSAEFPKEGPSILRIQQVVRGDSAAYFCASSATKRGPNNEQFFGPGTRLTVL.

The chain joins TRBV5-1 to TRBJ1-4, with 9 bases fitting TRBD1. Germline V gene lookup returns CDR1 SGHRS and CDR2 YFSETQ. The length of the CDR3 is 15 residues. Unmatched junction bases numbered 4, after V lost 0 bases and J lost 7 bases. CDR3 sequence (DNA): TGCGCCAGCAGCTTGGGTGGACAGGGGAGTGAAAAACTGTTTTTT. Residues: CASSLGGQGSEKLFF.